Below are 27 T cell receptor beta chains sequenced from a single sample in a study of patients and donors after allogeneic stem cell transplantation (TCRdb year 2020). Libraries were constructed by RT-PCR. Reads for this sample came from a NextSeq 550. The raw public reads went through TCRdb reprocessing: fastp at Q25, MiXCR clone calling, in-frame beta chains kept. Every CDR3 protein is listed once, alongside the most common genes and DNA of its rows. The sample table records approximately 200,000 distinct CDR3 sequences; approximately 41% of these occur just once. The ten largest clones capture approximately 32% of the sample. Input material: blood, either unsorted or a sorted T cell fraction (not recorded which). Every receptor here comes from a human donor who was either an allogeneic HSCT recipient or a stem cell or donor lymphocyte infusion donor (not recorded which). It is not recorded whose cells these are; they may come from a transplant donor.

CDR3 residues: CASSVGDRDYEQYF. CDR3 nucleotides: TGTGCCAGCAGCGTAGGGGACAGGGACTACGAGCAGTACTTC. The chain has TRBV9 and TRBJ2-7; 9 bases line up with TRBD1. Per germline, CDR1 SGDLS and CDR2 YYNGEE. The V and J ends lost 0 bases and 3 bases, in that order; junction bases with no gene match: 1. The CDR3 has 14 residues.

This clonotype was counted only a few times. The DNA for the CDR3 is TGTGCCAGCAGTGACTGGGGGGCCGAGACTGAAGCTTTCTTT. Its translation is CASSDWGAETEAFF. The rearrangement uses TRBV6-5 and TRBJ1-1, with D possibly TRBD1 on 6 matching bases. Trimming removed 5 bases from V and 5 bases from J, with 15 bases in between. CDR3 length: 14 amino acids. Germline CDR1 and CDR2: MNHEY and SVGAGI.

V gene TRBV5-6 combines with J gene TRBJ1-1; maybe TRBD1 (6 bases). The CDR3 is 17 residues long. The germline V gene encodes CDR1 SGHDT and CDR2 YYEEEE. With 1 base removed from V and 0 bases from J, the gap between germline ends came to 16 bases. CDR3 nucleotide sequence: TGTGCCAGCAGCTTGCCCCAACGCAGGGGTATGAACACTGAAGCTTTCTTT. Translation gives CASSLPQRRGMNTEAFF.

The sample holds a few counts of this clonotype. The chain recombines TRBV12-3 or TRBV12-4 with TRBJ2-1; 11 nucleotides agree with TRBD2. J lost 6 bases, V lost 0 bases, and 7 bases had no gene match. The CDR3 is 17 amino acids. The CDR3 protein is CASSLALGGLAVNEQFF. The CDR3 DNA is TGTGCCAGCAGTTTAGCGCTGGGGGGACTAGCGGTCAATGAGCAGTTCTTC.

The V gene is TRBV5-1, the J gene TRBJ2-1, with 9 bases identical to TRBD2. Germline V gene sequence: CDR1 SGHRS, CDR2 YFSETQ. The CDR3 is 16 residues long. The V segment lost 2 bases and the J segment 5 bases; nucleotides outside the gene matches: 8. CDR3 DNA sequence: TGCGCCAGCAGCTTTTCCCGACTAGCGGAGAACAATGAGCAGTTCTTC. Translated: CASSFSRLAENNEQFF.

The CDR3 nucleotides are TGTGCCACCAGTGATCATAGCGTAAATGAGCAGTTCTTC. It translates to CATSDHSVNEQFF. This rearrangement joins TRBV24-1 to TRBJ2-1, with a weak D call TRBD2 (5 bases). CDR1 and CDR2 (germline): KGHDR, SFDVKD. CDR3 size: 13 residues. Trimming took off 3 bases at V and 7 bases at J, with 9 bases between the two ends.

The rearrangement joins TRBV6-2 or TRBV6-3 to TRBJ2-5, with a weak D call TRBD2 (5 bases). Trimming cost V 2 bases and J 1 base, with 14 bases left between them. CDR1 is MNHEY and CDR2 is SVGEGT in the germline V gene. The CDR3 runs 16 residues. CDR3 in amino acids: CASSYSFGELQETQYF. Here the CDR3 DNA reads TGTGCCAGCAGTTACAGTTTCGGGGAACTCCAAGAGACCCAGTACTTC.

This clonotype has more than one count but fewer than ten. CDR3 amino acids: CSVLREGDQPQHF. In DNA, the CDR3 is TGCAGTGTCCTGAGGGAGGGGGACCAGCCCCAGCATTTT. This chain joins TRBV20-1 and TRBJ1-5; D might be TRBD1 (6 bases). This CDR3 region has 13 residues. Germline V gene data show CDR1 as DFQATT and CDR2 as SNEGSKA (reference sequence). Trimming removed 7 bases at V and 7 bases at J, with 17 bases between.

The rearrangement links TRBV5-1 to TRBJ2-5, with D possibly TRBD1 on 6 matching bases. In germline, CDR1 is SGHRS, CDR2 YFSETQ. Trimming stripped 4 bases from V and 5 bases from J, with 18 bases between. The CDR3 length is 15 residues. CDR3 nucleotide sequence: TGCGCCAGCAGCCCCCTCGACAGGAGTGTGGAGACCCAGTACTTC. Its translation: CASSPLDRSVETQYF.

The gene calls are TRBV18 and TRBJ2-7; 7 bases fit TRBD1. V lost 5 bases to trimming and J lost 0 bases; unmatched junction nucleotides: 4. CDR1 is KGHSH and CDR2 is LQKENI in the germline V gene. The CDR3 totals 14 residues. The DNA of the CDR3 is TGTGCCAGCTCAGACCGGGACAGCTCCTACGAGCAGTACTTC. As protein: CASSDRDSSYEQYF. Variable domain in full (rest from reference TRBV18 and TRBJ2-7): NAGVMQNPRHLVRRRGQEARLRCSPMKGHSHVYWYRQLPEEGLKFMVYLQKENIIDESGMPKERFSAEFPKEGPSILRIQQVVRGDSAAYFCASSDRDSSYEQYFGPGTRLTVT.

The rearrangement links TRBV6-5 to TRBJ1-2; D gene uncertain. Trimming cost V 0 bases and J 0 bases, with 14 bases left between them. Germline V gene sequence: CDR1 MNHEY, CDR2 SVGAGI. This CDR3 is 17 amino acids long. The CDR3 nucleotides are TGTGCCAGCAGTTACTCGTTAACTCGGGGAGCTAACTATGGCTACACCTTC. Its protein is CASSYSLTRGANYGYTF.

The chain joins TRBV6-5 to TRBJ1-1; TRBD1 is a possible D gene (5 bases). V lost 3 bases and J lost 7, with 18 bases in between. CDR3 length: 15 residues. CDR1 is MNHEY, CDR2 SVGAGI, per germline. CDR3 amino acids: CASSYTGGATNEAFF. The CDR3, as DNA: TGTGCCAGCAGTTATACGGGTGGGGCGACGAATGAAGCTTTCTTT.

This chain uses TRBV4-2 with TRBJ1-2; D uncertain. The CDR3 covers 15 residues. Per germline, CDR1 LGHNA and CDR2 YNFKEQ. V dropped 4 bases and J dropped 6 bases, with 18 bases sitting between them. The CDR3 protein is CASSLTPPYGDGYTF. As DNA, the CDR3 is TGTGCCAGCAGCCTGACCCCACCCTACGGAGATGGCTACACCTTC.

The chain is built from TRBV13 and TRBJ1-4; D may be TRBD1 (6 bases). V lost 2 bases and J lost 8, with 12 bases in between. The germline V gene encodes CDR1 PRHDT and CDR2 FYEKMQ (reference sequence). CDR3 size: 14 residues. CDR3 nucleotide sequence: TGTGCCAGCAGCTTAAGGGGGGCGGAGGAAAAACTGTTTTTT. Protein: CASSLRGAEEKLFF.

The gene calls are TRBV11-3 and TRBJ2-1, with D unclear. Looked up from germline, CDR1 is SGHNT and CDR2 is YENEEA. Trimming removed 5 bases from V and 7 bases from J, with 15 bases in between. The CDR3 is 14 amino acids. The CDR3 loop reads CASSPRRPPNEQFF. Here the CDR3 DNA reads TGTGCCAGCAGCCCCCGTAGGCCACCGAATGAGCAGTTCTTC.

The chain is built from TRBV20-1 and TRBJ2-3; 8 positions agree with TRBD2. Trimming removed 6 bases from V and 2 bases from J; junction bases left unmatched: 7. In germline, CDR1 is DFQATT, CDR2 SNEGSKA (reference sequence). The CDR3 is 14 residues long. CDR3 in amino acids: CSAQLAEFTDTQYF. CDR3 DNA: TGCAGTGCCCAACTAGCGGAGTTCACAGATACGCAGTATTTT.

V is TRBV12-3 or TRBV12-4 and J is TRBJ2-3; 8 bases are a match to TRBD2. Trimming took 4 bases from V and 2 from J; bases not matched to a gene: 2. The CDR3 spans 14 residues. This CDR3 is CASSWTSNTDTQYF. CDR3 bases: TGTGCCAGCAGTTGGACTAGCAACACAGATACGCAGTATTTT.

This clonotype has just a few counts. The chain recombines TRBV5-4 with TRBJ2-7; D is possibly TRBD1 (5 bases). Looked up from germline, CDR1 is SGHNT and CDR2 is YYREEE (reference sequence). Deletions cut 2 bases from V and 2 bases from J, with 11 bases between. There are 14 residues in the CDR3. The CDR3 loop is CASSFSTGAYEQYF. CDR3 bases: TGTGCCAGCAGCTTTTCTACAGGCGCCTACGAGCAGTACTTC. Combining the CDR3 with reference TRBV5-4 and TRBJ2-7 gives the whole variable domain ETGVTQSPTHLIKTRGQQVTLRCSSQSGHNTVSWYQQALGQGPQFIFQYYREEENGRGNFPPRFSGLQFPNYSSELNVNALELDDSALYLCASSFSTGAYEQYFGPGTRLTVT.

This chain uses TRBV9 with TRBJ1-3; possible D gene TRBD1, 6 bases. The CDR3 length is 16 residues. Germline CDR1 SGDLS, CDR2 YYNGEE. Trimming stripped 3 bases from V and 4 bases from J, with 17 bases between. This chain's CDR3 is CASSALGDRQGNTIYF. The CDR3, as DNA: TGTGCCAGCAGCGCCTTGGGTGACAGGCAGGGAAACACCATATATTTT.

The chain carries TRBV27 and TRBJ1-1, with D maybe TRBD1 (6 bases). The CDR3 covers 13 residues. Trimming took 7 bases from V and 2 from J, leaving 11 bases between them. In germline, CDR1 is MNHEY, CDR2 SMNVEV (reference sequence). The CDR3 region is CASTMTGNTEAFF. CDR3 nucleotides: TGTGCCAGCACCATGACAGGAAACACTGAAGCTTTCTTT.

The count of this clonotype is one. This chain uses TRBV9 with TRBJ2-4; D might be TRBD2 (5 bases). V lost 3 bases and J 8 bases, leaving 9 bases between the germline ends. Germline values: CDR1 SGDLS, CDR2 YYNGEE. This CDR3 region has 12 residues. The CDR3 sequence: CASSADGDIQYF. CDR3 nucleotide sequence: TGTGCCAGCAGCGCCGACGGGGACATTCAGTACTTC.

V usage is TRBV27 and J usage is TRBJ2-1; TRBD2 agrees at 10 bases. CDR1 is MNHEY and CDR2 is SMNVEV in the germline V gene (reference sequence). Losses at the gene ends were 8 bases for V and 7 bases for J; bases not matched to a gene: 8. The CDR3 extends over 14 amino acids. The CDR3 DNA is TGTGCCAGCCTAACTAGCGGGAAGGGGAATGAGCAGTTCTTC. Its translation: CASLTSGKGNEQFF.

The V call is TRBV12-3 or TRBV12-4, the J call TRBJ1-1; the match to TRBD1 covers 7 bases. V lost 7 bases to trimming and J lost 8 bases; unmatched junction nucleotides: 10. This CDR3 is 13 amino acids long. CDR3 sequence reads: CASIFRGGAEAFF. As DNA, the CDR3 is TGTGCCAGCATTTTCCGAGGGGGCGCGGAAGCTTTCTTT.

V gene TRBV3-1 combines with J gene TRBJ1-4, with D maybe TRBD1 (5 bases). This CDR3 has 12 amino acids. V gave up 4 bases and J gave up 8 bases, with 8 bases separating them. Germline assignment: CDR1 LGHDT and CDR2 YNNKEL (reference sequence). The CDR3 sequence is CASSPGGEKLFF. The DNA for the CDR3 is TGTGCCAGCAGCCCCGGGGGGGAAAAACTGTTTTTT.

By sample fraction, this clonotype is large. An end of the junction does not agree with germline; a read error may underlie this. The chain carries TRBV7-2 and TRBJ1-4; D is possibly TRBD1 (5 bases). There are 15 residues in the CDR3. Per the germline V gene, CDR1 is SGHTA and CDR2 is FQGNSA. Here the CDR3 DNA reads TGCGCCAGCAGCTTGGGGACTGCAACTAATGAAAAACTGTTTTTT. Its translation: CASSLGTATNEKLFF. Looking up the rest from reference TRBV7-2 and TRBJ1-4 gives the full variable domain: GAGVSQSPSNKVTEKGKDVELRCDPISGHTALYWYRQSLGQGLEFLIYFQGNSAPDKSGLPSDRFSAERTGGSVSTLTIQRTQQEDSAVYLCASSLGTATNEKLFFGSGTQLSVL.

This clonotype was counted only a few times. V is TRBV4-3 and J is TRBJ2-2, with D perhaps given as TRBD1 or TRBD2 (5 bases each). CDR1 is LGHNA, CDR2 YSLEER, per germline. Trimming pared 0 bases from V and 6 bases from J, leaving 8 bases between. CDR3 length: 14 residues. CDR3: CASSQDLGAGELFF. The CDR3 bases are TGCGCCAGCAGCCAAGATCTGGGGGCCGGGGAGCTGTTTTTT.

The J gene is TRBJ2-7, the V gene TRBV20-1, with TRBD2 identical over 7 bases. The CDR3 extends over 16 amino acids. Per germline, CDR1 DFQATT and CDR2 SNEGSKA (reference sequence). The trim removed 3 bases at V and 3 bases at J, leaving 14 bases unmatched. The CDR3 sequence is CSASPLGEGELYEQYF. The CDR3 DNA reads as TGCAGTGCTAGCCCTCTGGGGGAGGGTGAACTCTACGAGCAGTACTTC.